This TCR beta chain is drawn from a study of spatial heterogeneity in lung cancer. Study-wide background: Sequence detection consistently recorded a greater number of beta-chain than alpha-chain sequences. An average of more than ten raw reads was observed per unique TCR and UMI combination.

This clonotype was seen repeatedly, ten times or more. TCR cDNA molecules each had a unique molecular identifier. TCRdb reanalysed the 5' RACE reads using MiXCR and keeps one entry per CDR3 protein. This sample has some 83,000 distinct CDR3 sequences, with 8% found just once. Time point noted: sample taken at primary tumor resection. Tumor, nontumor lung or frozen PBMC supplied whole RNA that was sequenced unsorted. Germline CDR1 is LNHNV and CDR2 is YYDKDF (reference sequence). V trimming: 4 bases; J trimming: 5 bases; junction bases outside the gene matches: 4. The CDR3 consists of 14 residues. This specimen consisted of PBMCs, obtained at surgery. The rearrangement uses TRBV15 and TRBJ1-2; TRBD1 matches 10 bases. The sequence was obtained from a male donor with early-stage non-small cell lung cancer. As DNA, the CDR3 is TGTGCCACCAGCAAGAGACAGGGGGCTTATGGCTACACCTTC. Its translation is CATSKRQGAYGYTF.